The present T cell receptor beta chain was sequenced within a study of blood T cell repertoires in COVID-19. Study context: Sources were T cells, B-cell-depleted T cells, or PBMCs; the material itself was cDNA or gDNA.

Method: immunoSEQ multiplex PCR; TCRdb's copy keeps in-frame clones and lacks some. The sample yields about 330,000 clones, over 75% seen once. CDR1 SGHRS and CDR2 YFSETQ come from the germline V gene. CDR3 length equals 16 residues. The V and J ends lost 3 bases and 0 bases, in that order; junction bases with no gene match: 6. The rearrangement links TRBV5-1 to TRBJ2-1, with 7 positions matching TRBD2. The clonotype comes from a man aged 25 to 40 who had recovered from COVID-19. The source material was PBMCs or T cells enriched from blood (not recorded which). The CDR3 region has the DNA TGCGCCAGCAGCTCGTACGGGGGGAGCTCCTACAATGAGCAGTTCTTC. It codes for CASSSYGGSSYNEQFF.